Following are 10 T cell receptor beta chains from one sample sequenced in a study of T cells after yellow fever vaccination. TCRdb recomputed calls from the 5' RACE reads with MiXCR, one row per CDR3 protein. The data hold a few hundred thousand distinct CDR3 sequences, with around 5.2% observed a single time. Material: CD4+ T cells sorted from PBMCs, obtained on the day of the yellow fever booster vaccination. Receptor source: a man younger than 35 who received the YFV17D yellow fever vaccine.

Only a few counts were recorded for this clonotype. The chain employs TRBV6-5 and TRBJ1-2, with 8 bases matching TRBD1. Germline V lookup: CDR1 MNHEY, CDR2 SVGAGI. The CDR3 runs to 16 residues. V lost 0 bases, J lost 0 bases, and 3 bases stayed unmatched. The DNA for the CDR3 is TGTGCCAGCAGTTACTCAGCACAGGGGGCTAACTATGGCTACACCTTC. It yields the protein CASSYSAQGANYGYTF.

This clonotype was recorded at least ten times. The V and J genes are TRBV4-3 and TRBJ2-2; D gene uncertain. V was cut by 7 bases and J by 5 bases, with 17 bases left in between. The CDR3 runs to 15 residues. Germline CDR1 LGHNA, CDR2 YSLEER. The CDR3 DNA reads as TGCGCCAGCACCCCGCAGTCTTTAGGGACCGGGGAGCTGTTTTTT. Amino acids: CASTPQSLGTGELFF.

This clonotype was counted at least ten times. The V gene is TRBV5-1, the J gene TRBJ2-2; D assignment may be TRBD1 or TRBD2 (6 bases each). The CDR3 consists of 15 residues. Germline V gene data show CDR1 as SGHRS and CDR2 as YFSETQ. V dropped 0 bases and J dropped 5 bases, with 11 bases sitting between them. The CDR3 sequence: CASSLDGGRTGELFF. DNA of the CDR3: TGCGCCAGCAGCTTGGACGGGGGCCGTACCGGGGAGCTGTTTTTT.

The gene calls are TRBV5-1 and TRBJ2-3; D gene uncertain. CDR3 length equals 14 residues. Between the trimmed V and J ends, which lost 0 bases and 5 bases, there was a span of 10 bases. Germline V lookup: CDR1 SGHRS, CDR2 YFSETQ. The CDR3 spells CASSLGGGEDTQYF. The DNA of the CDR3 is TGCGCCAGCAGCTTGGGGGGTGGGGAAGATACGCAGTATTTT.

This clonotype was picked up many times. The chain carries TRBV5-1 and TRBJ2-3; 11 bases are a match to TRBD2. The V gene end was trimmed by 3 bases and the J gene end by 4 bases; junction bases not matched to a gene: 4. This CDR3 comprises 15 residues. Germline CDR1 SGHRS, CDR2 YFSETQ. DNA of the CDR3: TGCGCCAGCAGCTCGGGACTAGCGGATTCAGATACGCAGTATTTT. Residues: CASSSGLADSDTQYF.

This clonotype occurred a few times. J is TRBJ1-3 and V is TRBV12-3 or TRBV12-4; no clear D gene. CDR3 length: 13 amino acids. The V gene lost 0 bases and the J gene lost 7 bases, with 7 bases spanning the gap. CDR3 sequence reads: CASSLALGNTIYF. The CDR3 DNA reads as TGTGCCAGCAGTTTAGCCCTCGGGAACACCATATATTTT.

This clonotype occurred a few times. This chain joins TRBV5-1 and TRBJ2-1; D perhaps matches TRBD2 (6 bases). CDR3 size: 19 residues. V dropped 4 bases and J dropped 8 bases, with 31 bases sitting between them. Germline V gene data show CDR1 as SGHRS and CDR2 as YFSETQ. Written as DNA, the CDR3 is TGCGCCAGCAGCGTACAACCGGGACTCCAGGGCATTGGTCGTGATGAGCAGTTCTTC. Its protein product is CASSVQPGLQGIGRDEQFF.

In this sample, this clonotype turned up a few times. The gene calls are TRBV6-2 or TRBV6-3 and TRBJ2-2; TRBD2 might be the D (7 bases). CDR1 MNHEY and CDR2 SVGEGT come from the germline V gene. V shed 2 bases and J shed 4 bases, with 11 bases lying between them. CDR3 length: 15 amino acids. CDR3 residues: CASSYGGAGTGELFF. Here the CDR3 DNA reads TGTGCCAGCAGTTACGGGGGGGCTGGCACCGGGGAGCTGTTTTTT.

This CDR3 is CASSMQGGNTIYF. The CDR3 DNA reads as TGTGCCAGTAGTATGCAGGGTGGAAACACCATATATTTT. The chain recombines TRBV19 with TRBJ1-3; TRBD1 is a possible D gene (5 bases). CDR1 and CDR2 (germline): LNHDA, SQIVND (reference sequence). V shed 3 bases and J shed 3 bases, with 6 bases lying between them. The CDR3 is 13 amino acids.

The V and J genes are TRBV29-1 and TRBJ2-1; tentatively, D is TRBD2 (6 bases). The CDR3 is 15 residues long. V was clipped by 1 base and J by 4 bases, with 14 bases between them. Looked up from germline, CDR1 is SQVTM and CDR2 is ANQGSEA. This CDR3 reads CSVEGEGGVYNEQFF. As DNA, the CDR3 is TGCAGCGTTGAAGGCGAAGGCGGGGTTTACAATGAGCAGTTCTTC.